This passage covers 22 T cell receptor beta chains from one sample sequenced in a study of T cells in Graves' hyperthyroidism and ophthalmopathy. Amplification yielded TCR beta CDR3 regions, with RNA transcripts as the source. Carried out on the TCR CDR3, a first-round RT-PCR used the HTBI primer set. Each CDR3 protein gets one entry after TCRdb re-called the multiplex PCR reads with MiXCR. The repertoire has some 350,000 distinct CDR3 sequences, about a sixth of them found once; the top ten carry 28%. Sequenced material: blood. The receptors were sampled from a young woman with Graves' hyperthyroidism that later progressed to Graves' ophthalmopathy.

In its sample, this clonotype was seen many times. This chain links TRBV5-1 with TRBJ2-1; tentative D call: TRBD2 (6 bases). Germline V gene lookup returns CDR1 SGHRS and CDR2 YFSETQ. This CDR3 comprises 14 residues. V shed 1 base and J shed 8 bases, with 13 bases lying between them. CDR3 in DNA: TGCGCCAGCAGCTTGTCCGGGAGTAGCGATGAGCAGTTCTTC. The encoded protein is CASSLSGSSDEQFF.

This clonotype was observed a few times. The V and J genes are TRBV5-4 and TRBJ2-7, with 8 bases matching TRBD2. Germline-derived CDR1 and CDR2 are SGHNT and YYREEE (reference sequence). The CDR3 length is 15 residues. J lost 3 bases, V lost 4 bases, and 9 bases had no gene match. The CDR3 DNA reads TGTGCCAGCAGCCTCTTAGCGGGAAAGGGCTACGAGCAGTACTTC. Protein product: CASSLLAGKGYEQYF.

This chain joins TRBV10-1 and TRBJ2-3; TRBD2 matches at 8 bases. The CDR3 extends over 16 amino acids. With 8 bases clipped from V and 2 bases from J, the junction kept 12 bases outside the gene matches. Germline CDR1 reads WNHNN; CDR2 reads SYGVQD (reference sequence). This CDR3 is CASGDGRALHTDTQYF. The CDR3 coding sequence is TGCGCCAGCGGGGACGGGAGGGCCCTCCACACAGATACGCAGTATTTT.

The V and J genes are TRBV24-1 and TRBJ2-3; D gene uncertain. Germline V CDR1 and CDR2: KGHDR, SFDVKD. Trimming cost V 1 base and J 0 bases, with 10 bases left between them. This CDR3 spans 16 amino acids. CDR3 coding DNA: TGTGCCACCAGTGATTTAGGGCCCTCTAGCACAGATACGCAGTATTTT. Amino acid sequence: CATSDLGPSSTDTQYF.

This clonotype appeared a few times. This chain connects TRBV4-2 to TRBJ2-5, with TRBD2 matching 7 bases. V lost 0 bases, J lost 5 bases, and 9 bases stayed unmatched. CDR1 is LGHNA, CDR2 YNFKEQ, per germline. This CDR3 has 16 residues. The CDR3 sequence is CASSQDRSGEGETQYF. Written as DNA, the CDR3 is TGTGCCAGCAGCCAAGATCGAAGCGGGGAGGGGGAGACCCAGTACTTC.

The CDR3 DNA follows: TGTGCCTGGAAACACTCTGGGGCCAACGTCCTGACTTTC. It is translated as CAWKHSGANVLTF. This rearrangement joins TRBV30 to TRBJ2-6, with unresolved D. The ends were cut back, 4 bases at V and 0 bases at J, with 4 bases in the middle. CDR3 length equals 13 residues. Germline V lookup: CDR1 GTSNPN, CDR2 SVGIG (reference sequence).

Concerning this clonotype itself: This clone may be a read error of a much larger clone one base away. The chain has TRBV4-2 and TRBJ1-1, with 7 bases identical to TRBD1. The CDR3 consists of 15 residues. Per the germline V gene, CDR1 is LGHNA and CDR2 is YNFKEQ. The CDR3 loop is CASSPIDRVGTEACF. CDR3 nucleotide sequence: TGTGCCAGCAGCCCGATCGACAGGGTGGGCACTGAAGCTTGCTTT.

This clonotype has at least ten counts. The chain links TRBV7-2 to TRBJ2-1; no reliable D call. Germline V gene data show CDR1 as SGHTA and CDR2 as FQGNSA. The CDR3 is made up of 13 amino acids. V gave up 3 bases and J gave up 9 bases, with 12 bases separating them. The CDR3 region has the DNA TGTGCCAGCAGCTTTACCACGGTCGGTGAGCAGTTCTTC. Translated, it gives CASSFTTVGEQFF.

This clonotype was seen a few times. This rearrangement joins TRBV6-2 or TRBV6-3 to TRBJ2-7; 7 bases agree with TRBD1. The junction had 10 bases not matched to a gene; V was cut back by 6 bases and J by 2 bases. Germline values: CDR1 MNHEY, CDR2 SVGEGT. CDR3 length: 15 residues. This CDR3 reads CASSRTDRPAYEQYF. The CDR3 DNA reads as TGTGCCAGCAGCCGTACGGACAGGCCAGCCTACGAGCAGTACTTC.

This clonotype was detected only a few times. CDR3 protein: CSARQGQGGYNEQFF. The DNA for the CDR3 is TGCAGTGCTAGACAGGGACAGGGAGGGTACAATGAGCAGTTCTTC. The J gene is TRBJ2-1, the V gene TRBV20-1, with 9 bases fitting TRBD1. With 2 bases clipped from V and 4 bases from J, the junction kept 6 bases outside the gene matches. Germline values: CDR1 DFQATT, CDR2 SNEGSKA (reference sequence). There are 15 residues in the CDR3.

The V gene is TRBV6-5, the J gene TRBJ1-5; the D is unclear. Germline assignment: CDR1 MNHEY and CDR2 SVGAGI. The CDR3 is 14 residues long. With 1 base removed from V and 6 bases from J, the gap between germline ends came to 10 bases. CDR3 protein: CASSYLGDSQPQHF. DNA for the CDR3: TGTGCCAGCAGTTACTTGGGAGATAGTCAGCCCCAGCATTTT.

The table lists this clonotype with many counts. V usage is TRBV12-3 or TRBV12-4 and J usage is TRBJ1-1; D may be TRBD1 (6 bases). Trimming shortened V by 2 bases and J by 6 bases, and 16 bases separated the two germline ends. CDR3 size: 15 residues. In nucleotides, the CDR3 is TGTGCCAGCAGTTTATGGGGGCCTCCGTTGGCTGAAGCTTTCTTT. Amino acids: CASSLWGPPLAEAFF.

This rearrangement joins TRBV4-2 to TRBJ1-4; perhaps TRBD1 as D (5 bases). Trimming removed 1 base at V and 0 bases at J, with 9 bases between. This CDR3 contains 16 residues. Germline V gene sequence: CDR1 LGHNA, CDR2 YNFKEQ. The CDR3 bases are TGTGCCAGCAGCCAAGGACAGCTCGCAACTAATGAAAAACTGTTTTTT. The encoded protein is CASSQGQLATNEKLFF.

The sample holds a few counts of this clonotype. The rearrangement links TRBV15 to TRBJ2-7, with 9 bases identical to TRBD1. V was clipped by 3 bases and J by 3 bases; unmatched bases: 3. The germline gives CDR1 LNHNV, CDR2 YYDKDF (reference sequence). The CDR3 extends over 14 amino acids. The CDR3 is CATSSRTGVYEQYF. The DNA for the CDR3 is TGTGCCACCAGCAGCCGGACAGGGGTCTACGAGCAGTACTTC. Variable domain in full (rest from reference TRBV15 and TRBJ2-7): DAMVIQNPRYQVTQFGKPVTLSCSQTLNHNVMYWYQQKSSQAPKLLFHYYDKDFNNEADTPDNFQSRRPNTSFCFLDIRSPGLGDTAMYLCATSSRTGVYEQYFGPGTRLTVT.

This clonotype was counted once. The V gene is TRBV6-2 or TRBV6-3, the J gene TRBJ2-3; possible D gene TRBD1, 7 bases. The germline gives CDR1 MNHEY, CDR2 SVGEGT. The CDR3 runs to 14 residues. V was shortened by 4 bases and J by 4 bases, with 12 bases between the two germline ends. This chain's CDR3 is CASSFQGGADTQYF. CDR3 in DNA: TGTGCCAGCAGTTTTCAGGGGGGCGCAGATACGCAGTATTTT.

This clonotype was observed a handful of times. In DNA, the CDR3 is TGTGCCAGCAGTCCCCAGGGACTAGCGGGAGTAGATACGCAGTATTTT. Translating it yields CASSPQGLAGVDTQYF. V usage is TRBV6-1 and J usage is TRBJ2-3; TRBD2 aligns across 14 bases. The CDR3 totals 16 residues. Trimming took 5 bases from V and 5 from J; bases not matched to a gene: 6. Looked up from germline, CDR1 is MNHNS and CDR2 is SASEGT.

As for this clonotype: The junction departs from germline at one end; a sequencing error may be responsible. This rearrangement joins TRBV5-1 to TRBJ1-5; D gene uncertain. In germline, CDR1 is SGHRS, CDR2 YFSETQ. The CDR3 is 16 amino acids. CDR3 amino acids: CASSVGAGSGNQPQHF. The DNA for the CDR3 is TGTGCCAGCAGCGTAGGAGCGGGGTCCGGCAATCAGCCCCAGCATTTT. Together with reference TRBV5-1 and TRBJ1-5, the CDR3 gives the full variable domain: KAGVTQTPRYLIKTRGQQVTLSCSPISGHRSVSWYQQTPGQGLQFLFEYFSETQRNKGNFPGRFSGRQFSNSRSEMNVSTLELGDSALYLCASSVGAGSGNQPQHFGDGTRLSIL.

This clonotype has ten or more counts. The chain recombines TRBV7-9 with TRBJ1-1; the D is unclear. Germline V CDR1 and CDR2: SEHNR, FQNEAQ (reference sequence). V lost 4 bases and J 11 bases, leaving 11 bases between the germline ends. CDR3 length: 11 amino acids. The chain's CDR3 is CASSSNGVAFF. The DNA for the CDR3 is TGTGCCAGCAGCTCCAATGGGGTGGCTTTCTTT.

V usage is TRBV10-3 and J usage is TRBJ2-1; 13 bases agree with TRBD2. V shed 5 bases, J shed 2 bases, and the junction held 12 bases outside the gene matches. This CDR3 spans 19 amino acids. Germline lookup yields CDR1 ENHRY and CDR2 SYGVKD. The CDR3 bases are TGTGCCATCAGTTACTGGCTCGGGACTAGCGGGGCACCCTACAATGAGCAGTTCTTC. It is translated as CAISYWLGTSGAPYNEQFF.

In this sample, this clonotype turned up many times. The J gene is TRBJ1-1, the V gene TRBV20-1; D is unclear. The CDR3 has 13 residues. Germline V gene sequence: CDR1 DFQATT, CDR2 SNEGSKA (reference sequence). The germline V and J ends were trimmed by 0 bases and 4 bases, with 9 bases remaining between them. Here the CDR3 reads CSARDVAITEAFF. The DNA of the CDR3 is TGCAGTGCTAGAGATGTGGCTATCACTGAAGCTTTCTTT.

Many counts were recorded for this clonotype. The CDR3 nucleotides are TGTGCCACCTCGGGACACGGAGATGAAGCTTTCTTT. Its translation: CATSGHGDEAFF. The chain couples TRBV10-3 to TRBJ1-1; D perhaps matches TRBD1 (6 bases). This CDR3 region has 12 residues. Germline values: CDR1 ENHRY, CDR2 SYGVKD. V was shortened by 10 bases and J by 7 bases, with 16 bases between the two germline ends.

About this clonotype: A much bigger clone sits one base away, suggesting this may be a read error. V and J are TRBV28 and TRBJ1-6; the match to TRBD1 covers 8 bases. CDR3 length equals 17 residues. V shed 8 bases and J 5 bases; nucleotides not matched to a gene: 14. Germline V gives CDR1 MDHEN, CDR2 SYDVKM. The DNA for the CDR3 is TGTGCCAGCGGTTCCTTCCGCGGGACAGGAGATAATTCACCCCTCCACTTT. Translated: CASGSFRGTGDNSPLHF. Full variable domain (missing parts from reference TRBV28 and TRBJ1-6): DVKVTQSSRYLVKRTGEKVFLECVQDMDHENMFWYRQDPGLGLRLIYFSYDVKMKEKGDIPEGYSVSREKKERFSLILESASTNQTSMYLCASGSFRGTGDNSPLHFGNGTRLTVT.